This TCR beta chain was documented in a study of shared clonotypes between healthy human individuals. Study-level results: Specimens sampled were limited to blood, with tissue repertoires likely differing.

Donors comprised healthy HIV-negative adults lacking recent acute infections or vaccinations. Comment on this clone: Its antigen is not known.

The authors ran the assay at deep level. As processed by the authors: As immunoSEQ supplied junction-only sequences (without quality scores), filtering differed. Clones were read by immunoSEQ multiplex PCR, and TCRdb kept only the in-frame ones, dropping some. V and J calls plus clone size are reproduced from that table; the DNA served to infer D and trimming. Of about 480,000 clones listed, around 79% are singletons. Germline V CDR1 and CDR2: MNHEY, SVGAGI. Trimming stripped 4 bases from V and 5 bases from J, with 14 bases between. The CDR3 totals 15 residues. The gene calls are TRBV6-5 and TRBJ2-2; D perhaps matches TRBD2 (5 bases). The sequenced sample was PBMCs. This TCR was sampled from a middle-aged woman in good health. Some clones in this sample may be carry-over from other donors' samples. The CDR3 protein is CASSWVKPGTGELFF. CDR3 nucleotide sequence: TGTGCCAGCAGTTGGGTGAAGCCGGGGACCGGGGAGCTGTTTTTT.